Listed below are T cell receptor beta chains from one sample, sequenced in a study of T cells in tuberculosis. TCRdb keeps only in-frame clones here, not all; method: immunoSEQ multiplex PCR. Among some 49,000 clones listed, roughly 96% were seen once. Sequencing used PBMCs, obtained at tuberculosis diagnosis. All receptors derive from an adult with tuberculosis. CDR3s include the opening cysteine and the closing phenylalanine or tryptophan. Each record gives: CDR3 protein, CDR3 DNA, J gene, clone size, V gene, D gene. D genes are given only for firm matches. Where a row states a size, it is once, few, many or the class of an expanded clone; other rows omit it.

CASRRAGETEAFF | TGCGCCAGCAGAAGGGCAGGGGAAACTGAAGCTTTCTTT | TRBJ1-1 | once | TRBV5-1 | NA
CASSLDTSRSSYEQYF | TGTGCCAGCAGTCTCGATACTAGCCGAAGCTCCTACGAGCAGTACTTC | TRBJ2-7 | NA | TRBV27 | NA
CASSVSRGETQYF | TGTGCCAGCAGCGTCAGCAGGGGGGAGACCCAGTACTTC | TRBJ2-5 | NA | TRBV7-2 | TRBD1
CASSGTGGVGGYTF | TGTGCCAGCAGCGGAACAGGGGGTGTGGGTGGCTACACCTTC | TRBJ1-2 | NA | TRBV7-9 | TRBD1
CAWSQRTDTQYF | TGTGCCTGGAGCCAACGGACAGATACGCAGTATTTT | TRBJ2-3 | NA | TRBV30 | NA
CASRGTLSNQPQHF | TGTGCCAGCAGGGGGACATTGAGCAATCAGCCCCAGCATTTT | TRBJ1-5 | NA | TRBV28 | NA
CASSGLAGGSTDTQYF | TGTGCCAGCAGTGGACTAGCGGGAGGGTCCACAGATACGCAGTATTTT | TRBJ2-3 | NA | TRBV2 | TRBD2
CASSNRNTEAFF | TGTGCCAGTAGTAACAGGAACACTGAAGCTTTCTTT | TRBJ1-1 | NA | TRBV19 | NA
CAWITESSLLYEQYF | TGTGCCTGGATCACAGAATCTAGCCTCCTCTACGAGCAGTACTTC | TRBJ2-7 | NA | TRBV30 | NA
CASSGTGSYEQYF | TGTGCCAGTAGCGGGACAGGATCCTACGAGCAGTACTTC | TRBJ2-7 | NA | TRBV19 | TRBD1
CASSVRGINSDTQYF | TGTGCCAGCAGTGTGAGAGGGATCAATTCAGATACGCAGTATTTT | TRBJ2-3 | NA | TRBV6-4 | NA
CASSEPSAQNTGELFF | TGTGCCAGCAGTGAACCTAGCGCACAGAACACCGGGGAGCTGTTTTTT | TRBJ2-2 | NA | TRBV25-1 | NA
CASSYSGGSSLGKLFF | TGTGCCAGCAGTTACTCTGGGGGGAGCAGCCTTGGAAAACTGTTTTTT | TRBJ1-4 | NA | TRBV6-6 | NA
CAWMGRREGEQYF | TGTGCCTGGATGGGGCGGCGGGAGGGCGAGCAGTACTTC | TRBJ2-7 | NA | TRBV30 | TRBD2
CASSFGHTVYNEKLFF | TGTGCCAGCAGCTTCGGACACACAGTTTATAATGAAAAACTGTTTTTT | TRBJ1-4 | NA | TRBV11-2 | NA
CASSVGPAGETQYF | TGTGCCAGCAGCGTAGGGCCAGCGGGAGAGACCCAGTACTTC | TRBJ2-5 | NA | TRBV9 | NA
CAWNLAGGYNEQFF | TGTGCCTGGAATTTAGCGGGAGGGTACAATGAGCAGTTCTTC | TRBJ2-1 | NA | TRBV30 | TRBD2
CASSVWLASDTQYF | TGTGCCAGCAGCGTATGGCTAGCATCAGATACGCAGTATTTT | TRBJ2-3 | NA | TRBV9 | NA
CASRALAGTETQYF | TGCGCCAGCAGGGCACTAGCGGGAACAGAGACCCAGTACTTC | TRBJ2-5 | NA | TRBV10-2 | TRBD2
CASSSATRGSITGELFF | TGTGCCAGCAGCTCCGCGACCAGGGGGTCGATCACCGGGGAGCTGTTTTTT | TRBJ2-2 | NA | TRBV7-3 | TRBD1
CASSLFGTSDPFKPVYEQYF | TGTGCCAGCAGTTTATTTGGGACTAGCGACCCCTTTAAGCCCGTCTACGAGCAGTACTTC | TRBJ2-7 | NA | TRBV27 | TRBD2
CASSMRRTTGAIYGYTF | TGTGCCAGTAGTATGAGGAGGACGACAGGGGCGATTTATGGCTACACCTTC | TRBJ1-2 | NA | TRBV19 | TRBD1
CASSLGQGIGEKLFF | TGTGCCAGCAGCTTAGGACAGGGGATAGGGGAAAAACTGTTTTTT | TRBJ1-4 | NA | TRBV11-2 | TRBD1
CASSSRDNPLGKLFF | TGTGCCAGCAGCTCCCGGGACAACCCTCTGGGGAAACTGTTTTTT | TRBJ1-4 | NA | TRBV28 | NA
CASSLGTDYEQYF | TGCGCCAGCAGTCTCGGGACTGACTACGAGCAGTACTTC | TRBJ2-7 | NA | TRBV23-1 | NA
CAWSGTGEPQHF | TGTGCCTGGAGTGGGACAGGGGAGCCCCAGCATTTT | TRBJ1-5 | NA | TRBV30 | TRBD1
CASSRDGQGGGGYTF | TGCGCCAGCAGTCGGGACGGACAGGGTGGAGGTGGCTACACCTTC | TRBJ1-2 | NA | TRBV5-1 | TRBD1